The 13 T cell receptor beta chains reported below all come from one sample, sequenced in a study of control samples from healthy donors and cancer patients. Here immunoSEQ multiplex PCR was the method, and the copy in TCRdb shows in-frame clones only, minus some. The sample contains about 83,000 clones, 91% of which appear only once. Material: blood. The source of these receptors is a man aged 50-60 years in good health.

The chain combines TRBV19 with TRBJ1-1, with D possibly being TRBD1 (6 bases). Trimming removed 4 bases from V and 0 bases from J, with 12 bases in between. This CDR3 region has 15 residues. Germline loops: CDR1 LNHDA, CDR2 SQIVND (reference sequence). The CDR3 DNA is TGTGCCAGTAGTACCCAGGGGTCGATGAACACTGAAGCTTTCTTT. This codes for CASSTQGSMNTEAFF.

J is TRBJ2-2 and V is TRBV19; 8 bases match TRBD1. Germline V lookup: CDR1 LNHDA, CDR2 SQIVND (reference sequence). With 6 bases clipped from V and 6 bases from J, the junction kept 6 bases outside the gene matches. The CDR3 has 14 amino acids. Written as DNA, the CDR3 is TGTGCCAGTAGGGGACAGGCGTACGCCGGGGAGCTGTTTTTT. As protein: CASRGQAYAGELFF.

This chain joins TRBV6-2 or TRBV6-3 and TRBJ1-4; D perhaps matches TRBD1 (6 bases). The CDR3 is 14 amino acids. From germline, CDR1 is MNHEY and CDR2 SVGEGT. V lost 4 bases and J lost 8, with 14 bases in between. The CDR3 reads CASSSPGAKEKLFF. The CDR3 nucleotides are TGTGCCAGCAGTTCCCCAGGGGCAAAGGAAAAACTGTTTTTT.

The chain couples TRBV11-2 to TRBJ2-3, with TRBD2 as a possible D gene (6 bases). Germline V gene sequence: CDR1 SGHAT, CDR2 FQNNGV. Trimming removed 3 bases at V and 5 bases at J, with 6 bases between. The CDR3 consists of 12 residues. CDR3 bases: TGTGCCAGCAGCTTCGGGGGAGATACGCAGTATTTT. Translated: CASSFGGDTQYF.

V is TRBV7-9 and J is TRBJ1-1; D is perhaps TRBD1 (6 bases). CDR1 is SEHNR, CDR2 FQNEAQ, per germline (reference sequence). This CDR3 has 16 residues. V was cut by 2 bases and J by 0 bases, with 13 bases left in between. For the CDR3, the DNA is TGTGCCAGCAGCTTATGGCAGGGGTGGATGAACACTGAAGCTTTCTTT. Its translation is CASSLWQGWMNTEAFF.

This clone has only one observation. This chain joins TRBV24-1 and TRBJ1-1; TRBD1 aligns across 10 bases. There are 14 residues in the CDR3. Germline V CDR1 and CDR2: KGHDR, SFDVKD. V lost 7 bases and J lost 5; bases outside the gene matches: 6. The CDR3 sequence is CATRQTGGMTEAFF. The DNA for the CDR3 is TGTGCCACCAGACAGACAGGGGGCATGACTGAAGCTTTCTTT.

This sequence joins TRBV10-2 and TRBJ2-2, with 7 positions matching TRBD1. Germline assignment: CDR1 WSHSY and CDR2 SAAADI. The CDR3 length is 15 residues. With V trimmed by 8 bases and J by 5 bases, 11 bases remained unmatched. The CDR3 coding sequence is TGCGCCAGCCTAGGGGATACAGGGGTGACCGGGGAGCTGTTTTTT. Its protein is CASLGDTGVTGELFF.

The chain has TRBV7-9 and TRBJ1-1, with TRBD1 identical over 7 bases. The length of the CDR3 is 16 residues. Losses at the gene ends were 10 bases for V and 1 base for J; bases not matched to a gene: 15. CDR1 SEHNR and CDR2 FQNEAQ come from the germline V gene (reference sequence). The CDR3 loop reads CAIDDREPYSNTEAFF. CDR3 coding DNA: TGTGCCATAGACGACAGGGAACCTTATTCGAACACTGAAGCTTTCTTT.

V gene TRBV30 combines with J gene TRBJ1-2; D gene unclear. The CDR3 extends over 18 amino acids. Germline V lookup: CDR1 GTSNPN, CDR2 SVGIG (reference sequence). Trimming shortened V by 2 bases and J by 0 bases, and 22 bases separated the two germline ends. The CDR3 nucleotides read TGTGCCTGGAGTCCACTCTCCGGACTCACGTATTCTAACTATGGCTACACCTTC. It is translated as CAWSPLSGLTYSNYGYTF.

This sequence joins TRBV6-5 and TRBJ1-4; tentatively, D is TRBD1 (6 bases). Germline lookup yields CDR1 MNHEY and CDR2 SVGAGI. There are 14 residues in the CDR3. V was clipped by 9 bases and J by 7 bases, with 18 bases between them. CDR3 residues: CASASRTDLEKLFF. The CDR3 bases are TGTGCCAGTGCCTCGCGGACAGATCTTGAAAAACTGTTTTTT.

This clone appeared a few times. CDR3 sequence (DNA): TGTGCCAGCAGCGGACAGGGAACTTTCGGGAACACTGAAGCTTTCTTT. This translates into CASSGQGTFGNTEAFF. This chain joins TRBV2 and TRBJ1-1, with 8 bases identical to TRBD1. CDR1 and CDR2 (germline): SNHLY, FYNNEI. This CDR3 has 16 amino acids. J was trimmed by 1 base and V by 6 bases; bases with no gene match: 10.

The chain has TRBV24-1 and TRBJ2-5; the match to TRBD1 covers 11 bases. Losses at the gene ends were 0 bases for V and 5 bases for J; bases not matched to a gene: 4. The germline V gene has CDR1 KGHDR and CDR2 SFDVKD. This CDR3 has 16 amino acids. The CDR3 region has the DNA TGTGCCACCAGTGATTTGGGACAGGGGGCTGGGGAGACCCAGTACTTC. This sequence encodes CATSDLGQGAGETQYF.

This clone was detected only once. The gene calls are TRBV6-5 and TRBJ1-2, with D possibly matching TRBD1 (6 bases). Looked up from germline, CDR1 is MNHEY and CDR2 is SVGAGI. Between the trimmed V and J ends, which lost 5 bases and 2 bases, there was a span of 15 bases. The CDR3 contains 15 residues. CDR3 bases: TGTGCCAGCAGTACCCGGGGAGGGGGGAACTATGGCTACACCTTC. It specifies CASSTRGGGNYGYTF.